This TCR beta chain derives from a study of T cell repertoires in cytomegalovirus infection. The study's findings and limits: Across the ex vivo response, the dominant clonotypes were HLA-C-restricted CMV-specific TCR beta clonotypes.

TCRdb redid the calling of the reads with MiXCR, one entry per CDR3 protein. Of approximately 170,000 distinct CDR3 sequences in the sample, approximately 15% were seen once. The germline V gene encodes CDR1 KGHDR and CDR2 SFDVKD. The ends were cut back, 2 bases at V and 4 bases at J, with 13 bases in the middle. This CDR3 has 15 amino acids. This clonotype has more than one count but fewer than ten. Its cognate antigen is unknown. Material for sequencing was PBMCs. The receptor was derived from a human donor in good health (CMV status not recorded). Some clones in this sample may be carry-over from other donors' samples. The chain carries TRBV24-1 and TRBJ1-1; D unresolved. The CDR3 loop is CATSDYPIPTTEAFF. Written as DNA, the CDR3 is TGTGCCACCAGTGATTATCCTATCCCGACCACTGAAGCTTTCTTT.